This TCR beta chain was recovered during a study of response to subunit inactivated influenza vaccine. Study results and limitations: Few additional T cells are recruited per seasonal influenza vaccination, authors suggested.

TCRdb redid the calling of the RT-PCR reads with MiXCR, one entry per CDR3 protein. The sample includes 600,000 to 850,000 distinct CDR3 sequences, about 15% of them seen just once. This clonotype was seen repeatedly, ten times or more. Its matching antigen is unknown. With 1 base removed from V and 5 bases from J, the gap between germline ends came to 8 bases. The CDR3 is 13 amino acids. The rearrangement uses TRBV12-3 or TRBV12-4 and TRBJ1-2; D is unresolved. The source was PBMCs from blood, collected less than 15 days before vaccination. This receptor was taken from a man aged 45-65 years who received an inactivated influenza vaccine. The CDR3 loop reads CASSLGTWYGYTF. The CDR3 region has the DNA TGTGCCAGCAGTTTAGGGACGTGGTATGGCTACACCTTC.